The TCR beta chain described here comes from a study of T cells in Graves' hyperthyroidism and ophthalmopathy. Findings and limits, study-wide: A 13 V-J model separated ophthalmopathy from stable hyperthyroidism.

There were TCR beta CDR3 regions amplified from RNA transcripts. The TCR CDR3 first-round RT-PCR relied on the HTBI primer set. Using its own MiXCR run on the multiplex PCR reads, TCRdb lists one record per CDR3 protein. The repertoire consists of more than 550,000 distinct CDR3 sequences, with over 40% occurring once and the leading ten covering about 7%. In regard to this clonotype: Antigen: not known.

The sample was peripheral blood or thyroid tissue (not recorded which). The source of this sequence is an adult man with Graves' disease, either hyperthyroidism or ophthalmopathy (not recorded which).

CDR3 coding DNA: TGCAGCGCCGGACAACCCAATGAAAAACTGTTTTTT. Translation gives CSAGQPNEKLFF. The chain joins TRBV29-1 to TRBJ1-4, with D possibly matching TRBD1 (5 bases). V shed 7 bases and J shed 5 bases, with 11 bases lying between them. Germline CDR1 and CDR2: SQVTM and ANQGSEA. This CDR3 is built from 12 residues.